The T cell receptor (beta chain) described here comes from a study of cytomegalovirus exposure and HLA in healthy donors. Study-wide results and caveats: Investigators reported 150 to 200 TCR beta chains as tied to cytomegalovirus. Common viral pathogens seemed to be connected with several of the most significant clusters, according to a later analysis.

With 60 Vbeta and 13 Jbeta primers, the PCR was carried out. TCRdb's copy holds only in-frame clones and misses some; the assay was immunoSEQ multiplex PCR. The sample comprises some 120,000 clones, roughly 69% of which are singletons, and roughly 10% rests with the top ten. A remark on this clone: Its antigen is unidentified.

These donors, healthy bone marrow donors, were studied. This receptor was identified in a woman aged 40 to 50 in good health and CMV-seropositive. Specimen: PBMCs.

The DNA of the CDR3 is TGTGCCTGGAGTAGGACTAGCGGGAGGGCCGGGACAGATACGCAGTATTTT. It encodes CAWSRTSGRAGTDTQYF. The J gene is TRBJ2-3, the V gene TRBV30, with 15 nucleotides matching TRBD2. The CDR3 sequence is 17 residues long. Unmatched junction bases numbered 6, after V lost 2 bases and J lost 3 bases. Germline V gives CDR1 GTSNPN, CDR2 SVGIG (reference sequence).